The source of this T cell receptor (beta chain) is a study of CD8 T cells in ankylosing spondylitis. From germline, CDR1 is SGHRS and CDR2 YFSETQ. V was pared by 0 bases and J by 4 bases, with 13 bases between. The CDR3 length is 16 residues. TCRdb re-called the 5' RACE reads through MiXCR, storing one row per CDR3 protein. The sample has 250,000 to 300,000 distinct CDR3 sequences; around 18% are singletons. V gene TRBV5-1 combines with J gene TRBJ2-2, with D possibly matching TRBD2 (7 bases). The TCR sequence derives from a male donor with ankylosing spondylitis or in good health (not recorded which). Sequenced sample: blood, either unsorted or a sorted T cell fraction (not recorded which). The CDR3 nucleotides read TGCGCCAGCAGCTTGGCCGGGGGGCAGGCCACCGGGGAGCTGTTTTTT. It encodes CASSLAGGQATGELFF.